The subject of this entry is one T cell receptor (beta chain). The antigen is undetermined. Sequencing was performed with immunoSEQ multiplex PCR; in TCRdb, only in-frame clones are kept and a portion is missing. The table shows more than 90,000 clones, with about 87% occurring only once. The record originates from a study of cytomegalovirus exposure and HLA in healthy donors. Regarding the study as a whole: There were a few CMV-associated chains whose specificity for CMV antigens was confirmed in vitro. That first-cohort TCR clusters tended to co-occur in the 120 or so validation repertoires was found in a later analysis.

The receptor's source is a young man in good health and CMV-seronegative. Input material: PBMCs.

DNA of the CDR3: TGTGCCAGCAGCCCAACGGGAGCGAATTACAATGAGCAGTTCTTC. Translation gives CASSPTGANYNEQFF. V and J are TRBV9 and TRBJ2-1; tentatively, D is TRBD2 (6 bases). CDR3 size: 15 residues. Germline lookup yields CDR1 SGDLS and CDR2 YYNGEE. Deletions cut 4 bases from V and 4 bases from J, with 15 bases between.